A single count supports the clone carrying this T cell receptor beta chain. This record belongs to a study of cytomegalovirus exposure and HLA in healthy donors. Researchers ran the PCR with 60 Vbeta and 13 Jbeta primers. TCRdb's table, derived via immunoSEQ multiplex PCR, lists solely in-frame clones and lacks some. The table includes nearly 300,000 clones, just over 85% detected once. The V segment lost 6 bases and the J segment 5 bases; nucleotides outside the gene matches: 15. The CDR3 consists of 17 residues. Germline CDR1 reads LNHDA; CDR2 reads SQIVND (reference sequence). The TCR originated in a middle-aged man in good health and CMV-seropositive. The chain links TRBV19 to TRBJ2-2; 7 bases align to TRBD1. The sequenced sample was PBMCs. CDR3 amino acids: CASRGLPGTAKTGELFF. In DNA form, the CDR3 reads TGTGCCAGTAGGGGGCTTCCCGGGACAGCCAAAACCGGGGAGCTGTTTTTT.